The next 21 T cell receptor beta chains were all read from a single sample in a study of T cells in Graves' hyperthyroidism and ophthalmopathy. TCR beta CDR3 region amplification was performed from RNA transcripts. The HTBI primer set drove a first-round RT-PCR of the TCR CDR3. Each CDR3 protein is one row after TCRdb ran MiXCR on the multiplex PCR reads. The sample shows 330,000 or so distinct CDR3 sequences, approximately 18% of them seen only once. Material for sequencing was blood. These receptors were obtained from a woman aged 40 to 49 with Graves' ophthalmopathy.

This clonotype was seen repeatedly, ten times or more. This chain connects TRBV12-3 or TRBV12-4 to TRBJ2-7, with D possibly TRBD2 on 7 matching bases. The CDR3 totals 13 residues. Trimming shortened V by 7 bases and J by 5 bases, and 15 bases separated the two germline ends. The CDR3 coding sequence is TGTGCCAGCACCAGAGGAGGGGGGGACGAGCAGTACTTC. This gives the protein CASTRGGGDEQYF.

Ten or more counts support this clonotype. The rearrangement links TRBV20-1 to TRBJ1-3, with a tentative D call TRBD1 (5 bases). Trimming pared 3 bases from V and 4 bases from J, leaving 16 bases between. CDR1 and CDR2 from the germline V gene are DFQATT and SNEGSKA (reference sequence). This CDR3 is 15 amino acids long. Written as DNA, the CDR3 is TGCAGTGCTAGTGCCGGGACGGCGAAAGGAAACACCATATATTTT. It is translated as CSASAGTAKGNTIYF.

This clonotype was observed many times. The genes are TRBV24-1 and TRBJ2-2, with 9 bases fitting TRBD1. This CDR3 region has 16 residues. Germline V CDR1 and CDR2: KGHDR, SFDVKD. V lost 5 bases and J lost 5; bases outside the gene matches: 8. DNA of the CDR3: TGTGCCACCAGTGGTACCGGGACAGGGAGGACCGGGGAGCTGTTTTTT. It specifies CATSGTGTGRTGELFF.

This rearrangement joins TRBV28 to TRBJ2-1, with D tentatively TRBD2 (6 bases). This CDR3 region has 12 residues. Trimming took 3 bases from V and 9 from J, leaving 9 bases between them. Germline values: CDR1 MDHEN, CDR2 SYDVKM. This CDR3 is CASSFVTSEQFF. CDR3 DNA: TGTGCCAGCAGTTTTGTGACTAGTGAGCAGTTCTTC.

This clonotype was seen repeatedly, ten times or more. This chain joins TRBV15 and TRBJ1-5, with D perhaps matching TRBD1 (6 bases). Per germline, CDR1 LNHNV and CDR2 YYDKDF (reference sequence). There are 15 residues in the CDR3. V was clipped by 0 bases and J by 6 bases, with 12 bases between them. This chain's CDR3 is CATSRDTGGLQPQHF. The CDR3 coding sequence is TGTGCCACCAGCAGAGATACGGGGGGCCTTCAGCCCCAGCATTTT. Full variable domain (missing parts from reference TRBV15 and TRBJ1-5): DAMVIQNPRYQVTQFGKPVTLSCSQTLNHNVMYWYQQKSSQAPKLLFHYYDKDFNNEADTPDNFQSRRPNTSFCFLDIRSPGLGDTAMYLCATSRDTGGLQPQHFGDGTRLSIL.

V gene TRBV6-5 combines with J gene TRBJ2-2, with D possibly TRBD1 on 6 matching bases. Trimming cost V 4 bases and J 0 bases, with 15 bases left between them. This CDR3 is 17 amino acids long. Germline V gives CDR1 MNHEY, CDR2 SVGAGI. The CDR3 sequence: CASSFRAGTPNTGELFF. DNA of the CDR3: TGTGCCAGCAGTTTCCGAGCCGGGACACCGAACACCGGGGAGCTGTTTTTT.

This clonotype was observed a handful of times. One end of the junction does not line up with germline, which may come from a read error. The rearrangement links TRBV4-2 to TRBJ2-2, with D possibly being TRBD2 (5 bases). Per the germline V gene, CDR1 is LGHNA and CDR2 is YNFKEQ. This CDR3 region has 16 residues. For the CDR3, the DNA is TGTGCCAGCAGCCAAGAACCGGGAACGGCCACCGGGGAGCTGGTTTTT. This translates into CASSQEPGTATGELVF.

There are many counts of this clonotype. This rearrangement joins TRBV28 to TRBJ2-7, with TRBD1 matching 8 bases. Trimming at V came to 3 bases and at J to 5 bases, leaving 6 bases not matched to a gene. Per the germline V gene, CDR1 is MDHEN and CDR2 is SYDVKM. The CDR3 is made up of 14 amino acids. The DNA of the CDR3 is TGTGCCAGCAGTTTGACAGGGGTAATTGACGAGCAGTACTTC. Its translation: CASSLTGVIDEQYF.

This clonotype turned up a few times. The chain recombines TRBV28 with TRBJ2-5; D could derive from TRBD1 or TRBD2 (5 bases each). The V gene lost 4 bases and the J gene lost 1 base, with 13 bases spanning the gap. The length of the CDR3 is 15 residues. CDR1 is MDHEN, CDR2 SYDVKM, per germline. The CDR3 loop reads CASSSPGTGQETQYF. The CDR3 DNA sequence: TGTGCCAGCAGTTCGCCGGGGACGGGCCAAGAGACCCAGTACTTC.

The J gene is TRBJ2-2, the V gene TRBV7-9; D is tentatively TRBD1 or TRBD2 (5 bases each). The CDR3 spans 15 residues. V was pared by 3 bases and J by 6 bases, with 14 bases between. Germline CDR1 SEHNR, CDR2 FQNEAQ (reference sequence). The CDR3 spells CASSFSGTIAGELFF. The CDR3 region has the DNA TGTGCCAGCAGCTTCTCCGGGACGATCGCCGGGGAGCTGTTTTTT.

Regarding this clonotype: A much larger clone sits a single nucleotide away, making a read error possible. Because it lacks the conserved phenylalanine or tryptophan at the end, this CDR3 is likely a read error. V usage is TRBV28 and J usage is TRBJ2-7, with D possibly being TRBD1 (5 bases). The V end lost 3 bases, the J end lost 2 bases, and 11 bases lay between the germline ends. Per germline, CDR1 MDHEN and CDR2 SYDVKM. The length of the CDR3 is 14 residues. CDR3 bases: TGTGCCAGCAGTTTGGGGCAGGACACCTACGAGCAGTACTCC. Encoded protein: CASSLGQDTYEQYS.

The chain joins TRBV6-2 or TRBV6-3 to TRBJ1-5, with D possibly TRBD1 on 5 matching bases. Deletions cut 7 bases from V and 4 bases from J, with 14 bases between. The length of the CDR3 is 14 residues. Germline lookup yields CDR1 MNHEY and CDR2 SVGEGT. In nucleotides, the CDR3 is TGTGCCAGCAATGTGCGGGGACGGAATCAGCCCCAGCATTTT. Translating it yields CASNVRGRNQPQHF.

This clonotype was detected many times. The chain uses TRBV7-2 and TRBJ2-7; D is unclear. CDR1 is SGHTA, CDR2 FQGNSA, per germline. V lost 5 bases and J 6 bases, leaving 11 bases between the germline ends. The CDR3 runs to 12 residues. CDR3 in DNA: TGTGCCAGCAGCCCTCCAAGTCCCGAGCAGTACTTC. It translates to CASSPPSPEQYF. Supplemented by reference TRBV7-2 and TRBJ2-7, the full variable domain reads GAGVSQSPSNKVTEKGKDVELRCDPISGHTALYWYRQSLGQGLEFLIYFQGNSAPDKSGLPSDRFSAERTGGSVSTLTIQRTQQEDSAVYLCASSPPSPEQYFGPGTRLTVT.

This clonotype was recorded at least ten times. A clone one base away is much larger, so this may be a read error. This chain connects TRBV12-3 or TRBV12-4 to TRBJ2-5, with D perhaps matching TRBD2 (5 bases). This CDR3 region has 12 residues. DNA of the CDR3: TGTGCCAGCAGCGACTTGGGAGAGACCCAGTGCTTC. Protein: CASSDLGETQCF.

This clonotype has a handful of counts. This chain links TRBV6-2 or TRBV6-3 with TRBJ1-1; D unresolved. Trimming took off 7 bases at V and 4 bases at J, with 13 bases between the two ends. Germline CDR1 and CDR2: MNHEY and SVGEGT. This CDR3 spans 13 amino acids. As DNA, the CDR3 is TGTGCCAGCATCGGCGGAGGAGGCACTGAAGCTTTCTTT. Amino acid sequence: CASIGGGGTEAFF.

This clonotype appeared many times. V gene TRBV29-1 combines with J gene TRBJ1-2; no definite D call. This CDR3 region has 12 residues. Per the germline V gene, CDR1 is SQVTM and CDR2 is ANQGSEA. Trimming left V 3 bases short and J 4 bases short, with 9 bases between. CDR3 DNA: TGCAGCGTTGACTCCCCTGGCTATGGCTACACCTTC. Amino acid sequence: CSVDSPGYGYTF.

The table lists this clonotype with many counts. V and J are TRBV28 and TRBJ2-7; 8 positions match TRBD2. This CDR3 spans 14 amino acids. Trimming took 7 bases from V and 0 from J; bases not matched to a gene: 5. The germline gives CDR1 MDHEN, CDR2 SYDVKM. This chain's CDR3 is CASTGRDLSYEQYF. In DNA form, the CDR3 reads TGTGCCAGCACCGGGAGGGACCTCTCCTACGAGCAGTACTTC.

This clonotype was found many times. The CDR3 sequence: CASSPLPSPPTGELFF. The CDR3 region has the DNA TGTGCCAGCTCACCACTGCCTAGCCCTCCCACCGGGGAGCTGTTTTTT. The chain combines TRBV18 with TRBJ2-2; D is perhaps TRBD2 (5 bases). This CDR3 contains 16 residues. The V gene lost 1 base and the J gene lost 4 bases, with 13 bases spanning the gap. Germline CDR1 is KGHSH and CDR2 is LQKENI.

This clonotype was counted many times. V is TRBV7-6 and J is TRBJ1-4, with 8 nucleotides matching TRBD1. CDR3 length: 15 residues. Germline V gene data show CDR1 as SGHVS and CDR2 as FNYEAQ. The junction had 10 bases not matched to a gene; V was cut back by 5 bases and J by 8 bases. This CDR3 reads CASSPRTGRFEKLFF. The CDR3 DNA sequence: TGTGCCAGCAGCCCTAGGACAGGGCGGTTCGAAAAACTGTTTTTT. The full variable domain, in which reference TRBV7-6 and TRBJ1-4 provide the parts outside the CDR3, is GAGVSQSPRYKVTKRGQDVALRCDPISGHVSLYWYRQALGQGPEFLTYFNYEAQQDKSGLPNDRFSAERPEGSISTLTIQRTEQRDSAMYRCASSPRTGRFEKLFFGSGTQLSVL.

This chain joins TRBV29-1 and TRBJ2-5; the D gene is possibly TRBD2 (6 bases). Germline V CDR1 and CDR2: SQVTM, ANQGSEA. This CDR3 is 15 amino acids long. Deletions cut 0 bases from V and 3 bases from J, with 14 bases between. The CDR3 nucleotides are TGCAGCGTTGAAGATCAAGATGCGGGGAAAGAGACCCAGTACTTC. This gives the protein CSVEDQDAGKETQYF.

This clonotype occurred many times. J is TRBJ1-2 and V is TRBV28; 8 positions match TRBD1. Looked up from germline, CDR1 is MDHEN and CDR2 is SYDVKM. This CDR3 comprises 15 residues. Losses at the gene ends were 3 bases for V and 5 bases for J; bases not matched to a gene: 8. The CDR3 nucleotides read TGTGCCAGCAGTTTTTCGGACAGGGAGATTTATGGCTACACCTTC. Amino acid sequence: CASSFSDREIYGYTF.